What follows is one T cell receptor (beta chain) and its context. This entry is derived from a study of preoperative IRX-2 immunotherapy in early breast cancer. Treatment specified: preoperative locoregional IRX-2 cytokine immunotherapy. Patients received preoperative, locoregional IRX-2 cytokine immunotherapy in a phase Ib study. The CDR3 covers 18 residues. V was cut by 0 bases and J by 0 bases, with 16 bases left in between. Germline CDR1 reads SGHNT; CDR2 reads YYREEE (reference sequence). Some clones are missing from TCRdb's copy, which holds only in-frame ones; the method was immunoSEQ multiplex PCR. The sample shows over 55,000 clones, approximately 93% of them seen only once.

This receptor was identified in a human donor with breast cancer. Specimen collection occurred from a patient treated with IRX-2 immunotherapy. This sequence joins TRBV5-4 and TRBJ2-4; D remains unclear. CDR3 DNA sequence: TGTGCCAGCAGCTTGGGCCGCGGCCACGTTATAGCCAAAAACATTCAGTACTTC. Translating gives CASSLGRGHVIAKNIQYF.